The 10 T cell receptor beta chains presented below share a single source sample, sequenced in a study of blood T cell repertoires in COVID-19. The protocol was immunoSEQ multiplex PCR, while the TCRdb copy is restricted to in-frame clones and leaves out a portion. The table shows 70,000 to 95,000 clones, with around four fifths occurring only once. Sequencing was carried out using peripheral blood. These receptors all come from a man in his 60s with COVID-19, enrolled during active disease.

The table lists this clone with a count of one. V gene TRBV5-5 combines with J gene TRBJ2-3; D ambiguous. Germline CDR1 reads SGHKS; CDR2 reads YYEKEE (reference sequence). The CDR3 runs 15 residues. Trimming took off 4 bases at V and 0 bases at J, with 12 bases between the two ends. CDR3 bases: TGTGCCAGCAGCGCGGAACCAACTAGCACAGATACGCAGTATTTT. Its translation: CASSAEPTSTDTQYF.

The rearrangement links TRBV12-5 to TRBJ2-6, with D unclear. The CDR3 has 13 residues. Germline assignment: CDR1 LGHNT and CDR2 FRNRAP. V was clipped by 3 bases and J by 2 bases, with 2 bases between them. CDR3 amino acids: CASGFTGANVLTF. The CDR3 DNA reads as TGTGCTAGTGGTTTTACTGGGGCCAACGTCCTGACTTTC.

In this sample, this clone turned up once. The CDR3 bases are TGTGCCAGCAGTTTAGAGCGGGGTGCGCAGTATTTT. It encodes CASSLERGAQYF. This chain links TRBV12-3 or TRBV12-4 with TRBJ2-3; TRBD2 aligns across 7 bases. V trimming: 1 base; J trimming: 10 bases; junction bases outside the gene matches: 2. This CDR3 has 12 residues.

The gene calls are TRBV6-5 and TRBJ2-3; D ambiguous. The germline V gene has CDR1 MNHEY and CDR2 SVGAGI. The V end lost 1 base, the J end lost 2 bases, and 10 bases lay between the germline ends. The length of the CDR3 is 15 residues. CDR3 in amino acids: CASSYFHKYTDTQYF. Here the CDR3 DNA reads TGTGCCAGCAGTTACTTTCACAAATACACAGATACGCAGTATTTT.

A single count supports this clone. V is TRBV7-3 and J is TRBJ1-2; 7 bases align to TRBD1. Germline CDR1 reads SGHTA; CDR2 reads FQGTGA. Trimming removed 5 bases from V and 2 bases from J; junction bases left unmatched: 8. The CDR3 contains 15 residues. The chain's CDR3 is CASSPGAGGNYGYTF. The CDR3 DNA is TGTGCCAGCAGCCCGGGGGCAGGGGGAAACTATGGCTACACCTTC.

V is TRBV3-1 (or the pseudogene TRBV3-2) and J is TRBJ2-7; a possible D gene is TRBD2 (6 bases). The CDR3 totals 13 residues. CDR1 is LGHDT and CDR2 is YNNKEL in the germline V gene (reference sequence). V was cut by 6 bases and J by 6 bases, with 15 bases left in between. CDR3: CASSPATGAEQYF. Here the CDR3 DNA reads TGTGCCAGCAGTCCCGCCACGGGAGCCGAGCAGTACTTC.

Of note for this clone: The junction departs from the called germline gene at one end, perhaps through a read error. The DNA for the CDR3 is TGCAGTGCTCGACAGGGGGCGATAAGGGTCTTC. Translating it yields CSARQGAIRVF. The V call is TRBV20-1, the J call TRBJ2-1, with 10 bases matching TRBD1. The germline V gene encodes CDR1 DFQATT and CDR2 SNEGSKA (reference sequence). The length of the CDR3 is 11 residues.

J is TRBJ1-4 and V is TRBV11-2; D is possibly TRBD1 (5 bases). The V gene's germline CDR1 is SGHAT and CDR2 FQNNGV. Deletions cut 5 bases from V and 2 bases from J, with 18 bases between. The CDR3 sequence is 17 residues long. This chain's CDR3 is CASSMGLRRVTNEKLFF. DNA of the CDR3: TGTGCCAGCAGCATGGGACTTCGGAGGGTCACTAATGAAAAACTGTTTTTT.

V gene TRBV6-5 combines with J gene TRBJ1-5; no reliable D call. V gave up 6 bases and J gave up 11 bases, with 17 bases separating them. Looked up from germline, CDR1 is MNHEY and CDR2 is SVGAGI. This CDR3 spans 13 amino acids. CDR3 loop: CASSRSASRAQHF. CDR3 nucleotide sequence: TGTGCCAGCAGCCGCTCTGCGTCCCGGGCCCAGCATTTT.

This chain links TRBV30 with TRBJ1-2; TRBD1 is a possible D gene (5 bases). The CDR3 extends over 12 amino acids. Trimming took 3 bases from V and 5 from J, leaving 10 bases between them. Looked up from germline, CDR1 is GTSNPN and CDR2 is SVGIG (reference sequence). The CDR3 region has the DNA TGTGCCTGGAGACTCGGGGGGTATGGCTACACCTTC. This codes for CAWRLGGYGYTF.